Below are 28 T cell receptor beta chains sequenced from a single sample in a study of blood T cell repertoires in COVID-19. TCRdb's copy holds only in-frame clones and misses some; the assay was immunoSEQ multiplex PCR. The sample holds approximately 51,000 clones, about 85% seen once. The source material was peripheral blood. These receptors originate from a human donor in a cohort sampled during active COVID-19.

CDR3: CATSRTDRVETQYF. DNA of the CDR3: TGTGCCACCAGCAGGACGGACAGGGTAGAGACCCAGTACTTC. This chain uses TRBV15 with TRBJ2-5, with 8 bases aligning to TRBD1. Germline CDR1 is LNHNV and CDR2 is YYDKDF (reference sequence). CDR3 length: 14 amino acids. With 3 bases clipped from V and 4 bases from J, the junction kept 4 bases outside the gene matches.

The V call is TRBV6-5, the J call TRBJ1-1, with D possibly being TRBD1 (6 bases). The CDR3 has 13 residues. Trimming took off 6 bases at V and 6 bases at J, with 14 bases between the two ends. Germline V lookup: CDR1 MNHEY, CDR2 SVGAGI. The CDR3 DNA reads as TGTGCCAGCAGCATCGGACAGCTATCTGAAGCTTTCTTT. Amino acid sequence: CASSIGQLSEAFF.

V usage is TRBV28 and J usage is TRBJ1-1, with 8 bases lining up with TRBD1. CDR3 length: 15 residues. CDR1 is MDHEN and CDR2 is SYDVKM in the germline V gene. V dropped 5 bases and J dropped 0; count of bases not matched to a gene: 5. CDR3 bases: TGTGCCAGCAGTGGACAGGGTTGGATGAACACTGAAGCTTTCTTT. It translates to CASSGQGWMNTEAFF.

This chain joins TRBV7-8 and TRBJ1-1; D ambiguous. V was cut by 2 bases and J by 0 bases, with 10 bases left in between. Germline V lookup: CDR1 SGHVS, CDR2 FQNEAQ. This CDR3 spans 15 amino acids. The CDR3 DNA reads TGTGCCAGCAGCTTATTCGGCGGATTGAACACTGAAGCTTTCTTT. Translation gives CASSLFGGLNTEAFF.

This chain uses TRBV9 with TRBJ2-1; TRBD2 matches 12 bases. CDR1 SGDLS and CDR2 YYNGEE come from the germline V gene. This CDR3 comprises 14 residues. The J segment lost 6 bases and the V segment lost 4 bases, leaving 2 bases of the junction unmatched. CDR3 in DNA: TGTGCCAGCAGCTTGGGACTAGCGGGCAATGAGCAGTTCTTC. Its protein product is CASSLGLAGNEQFF.

The chain links TRBV7-8 to TRBJ2-4, with D tentatively TRBD1 (6 bases). From germline, CDR1 is SGHVS and CDR2 FQNEAQ. This CDR3 has 17 amino acids. V was pared by 1 base and J by 0 bases, with 13 bases between. The CDR3 loop reads CASSLVSGAIAKNIQYF. CDR3 nucleotides: TGTGCCAGCAGCTTAGTATCAGGGGCAATAGCCAAAAACATTCAGTACTTC.

The rearrangement links TRBV15 to TRBJ2-7; 9 nucleotides match TRBD1. Germline V gives CDR1 LNHNV, CDR2 YYDKDF (reference sequence). V was clipped by 5 bases and J by 6 bases; unmatched bases: 14. This CDR3 region has 16 residues. DNA of the CDR3: TGTGCCACCAGCCGCCTGCCCGGGACAGGGTACAGCGAGCAGTACTTC. This encodes CATSRLPGTGYSEQYF.

The chain has TRBV3-1 (or the pseudogene TRBV3-2) and TRBJ2-3; 10 bases are shared with TRBD2. Trimming at V came to 1 base and at J to 5 bases, leaving 12 bases not matched to a gene. The V gene's germline CDR1 is LGHDT and CDR2 YNNKEL (reference sequence). CDR3 length: 18 residues. In DNA form, the CDR3 reads TGTGCCAGCAGCCAAGTCTTCCAGCGGGGGGGCCGGGGAGATACGCAGTATTTT. Translated: CASSQVFQRGGRGDTQYF.

The rearrangement joins TRBV2 to TRBJ2-7; 7 bases match TRBD2. The CDR3 loop spans 14 amino acids. The V segment lost 3 bases and the J segment 3 bases; nucleotides outside the gene matches: 5. Looked up from germline, CDR1 is SNHLY and CDR2 is FYNNEI. The CDR3 bases are TGTGCCAGCAGTGATTGGGCGGGAGACTACGAGCAGTACTTC. This translates into CASSDWAGDYEQYF.

A few counts support this clone. The V and J genes are TRBV19 and TRBJ1-2, with TRBD1 identical over 8 bases. The CDR3 is 15 residues long. Germline V gene sequence: CDR1 LNHDA, CDR2 SQIVND (reference sequence). Unmatched junction bases numbered 6, after V lost 6 bases and J lost 0 bases. The CDR3, as DNA: TGTGCCAGTAGGGGACAGGACCCGTCTAACTATGGCTACACCTTC. Protein sequence: CASRGQDPSNYGYTF.

The rearrangement uses TRBV7-3 and TRBJ2-2; possible D gene TRBD2, 6 bases. Germline V gene lookup returns CDR1 SGHTA and CDR2 FQGTGA. V lost 5 bases and J lost 8, with 15 bases in between. This CDR3 has 14 amino acids. In DNA, the CDR3 is TGTGCCAGCAGCCCCGGGACTGCGAGGGGGGAGCTGTTTTTT. Translated: CASSPGTARGELFF. The full variable domain, in which reference TRBV7-3 and TRBJ2-2 provide the parts outside the CDR3, is GAGVSQTPSNKVTEKGKYVELRCDPISGHTALYWYRQSLGQGPEFLIYFQGTGAADDSGLPNDRFFAVRPEGSVSTLKIQRTERGDSAVYLCASSPGTARGELFFGEGSRLTVL.

The chain has TRBV25-1 and TRBJ2-7, with 8 bases aligning to TRBD2. CDR3 length: 15 residues. The germline V gene encodes CDR1 MGHDK and CDR2 SYGVNS. The trim removed 2 bases at V and 0 bases at J, leaving 3 bases unmatched. This CDR3 is CASSEKSGSSYEQYF. CDR3 nucleotide sequence: TGTGCCAGCAGTGAAAAAAGCGGGAGCTCCTACGAGCAGTACTTC.

The CDR3 here is CASGPGGSGANVLTF. The CDR3 DNA reads as TGTGCTAGTGGTCCAGGGGGCTCTGGGGCCAACGTCCTGACTTTC. The rearrangement uses TRBV12-5 and TRBJ2-6; 7 bases map to TRBD1. Germline V lookup: CDR1 LGHNT, CDR2 FRNRAP. There are 15 residues in the CDR3. V shed 5 bases, J shed 0 bases, and the junction held 1 base outside the gene matches. Based on the CDR3 plus reference TRBV12-5 and TRBJ2-6, the full variable domain is DARVTQTPRHKVTEMGQEVTMRCQPILGHNTVFWYRQTMMQGLELLAYFRNRAPLDDSGMPKDRFSAEMPDATLATLKIQPSEPRDSAVYFCASGPGGSGANVLTFGAGSRLTVL.

The table lists this clone with a few counts. This rearrangement joins TRBV14 to TRBJ2-1, with TRBD1 matching over 9 bases. V dropped 5 bases and J dropped 6; count of bases not matched to a gene: 5. The CDR3 contains 14 residues. The germline CDR1 and CDR2 sequences are SGHDN and FVKESK. The CDR3 region has the DNA TGTGCCAGCAGCAGGGCGACAGGGGGCAATGAGCAGTTCTTC. It specifies CASSRATGGNEQFF.

The rearrangement uses TRBV4-1 and TRBJ2-3; a weak D match, TRBD2 (7 bases). Germline V gives CDR1 MGHRA, CDR2 YSYEKL. The CDR3 is 17 amino acids. The germline V and J ends were trimmed by 0 bases and 6 bases, with 19 bases remaining between them. The CDR3 DNA follows: TGCGCCAGCAGCCAAGAAGGCGGCGGGGGACATCGGGATACGCAGTATTTT. This codes for CASSQEGGGGHRDTQYF.

The chain combines TRBV3-1 (or the pseudogene TRBV3-2) with TRBJ2-1, with 9 bases that match TRBD1. The CDR3 totals 16 residues. Per germline, CDR1 LGHDT and CDR2 YNNKEL (reference sequence). V lost 3 bases, J lost 4 bases, and 7 bases stayed unmatched. The CDR3 region is CASSHIPGQGYNEQFF. CDR3 DNA: TGTGCCAGCAGCCACATACCGGGACAGGGATACAATGAGCAGTTCTTC.

This sequence joins TRBV14 and TRBJ1-1; D gene uncertain. V gave up 1 base and J gave up 1 base, with 7 bases separating them. Looked up from germline, CDR1 is SGHDN and CDR2 is FVKESK. This CDR3 spans 14 amino acids. CDR3 sequence (DNA): TGTGCCAGCAGCCAAGCGGTGCGGAACACTGAAGCTTTCTTT. Protein product: CASSQAVRNTEAFF.

This chain joins TRBV5-4 and TRBJ2-7; D remains ambiguous. V was clipped by 0 bases and J by 4 bases, with 8 bases between them. Germline V gives CDR1 SGHNT, CDR2 YYREEE (reference sequence). This CDR3 contains 13 residues. CDR3 region: CASSLAGVYEQYF. The CDR3 coding sequence is TGTGCCAGCAGCTTGGCCGGTGTTTACGAGCAGTACTTC.

V usage is TRBV6-2 or TRBV6-3 and J usage is TRBJ1-1; D might be TRBD1 (5 bases). This CDR3 has 15 amino acids. Germline V lookup: CDR1 MNHEY, CDR2 SVGEGT. V was cut by 2 bases and J by 1 base, with 11 bases left in between. The CDR3 reads CASSYGQGWNTEAFF. The CDR3 bases are TGTGCCAGCAGTTACGGGCAGGGTTGGAACACTGAAGCTTTCTTT.

The chain links TRBV19 to TRBJ1-2; tentative D call: TRBD1 (6 bases). CDR1 and CDR2 from the germline V gene are LNHDA and SQIVND (reference sequence). V lost 10 bases and J lost 0, with 12 bases in between. This CDR3 has 13 residues. The chain's CDR3 is CATLQGPNYGYTF. CDR3 DNA: TGTGCCACCTTACAGGGACCTAACTATGGCTACACCTTC.

V is TRBV6-2 or TRBV6-3 and J is TRBJ2-7; TRBD1 might be the D (6 bases). The V end was cut by 6 bases, the J end by 3 bases, with 18 bases between. The CDR3 spans 15 residues. CDR1 is MNHEY and CDR2 is SVGEGT in the germline V gene. Here the CDR3 reads CASSSAAADSYEQYF. In DNA form, the CDR3 reads TGTGCCAGCAGCTCCGCCGCGGCGGACAGCTACGAGCAGTACTTC.

This chain uses TRBV2 with TRBJ1-6, with TRBD1 identical over 7 bases. The CDR3 spans 17 residues. CDR1 SNHLY and CDR2 FYNNEI come from the germline V gene. V gave up 5 bases and J gave up 3 bases; unmatched junction bases: 10. The CDR3 reads CASSSSGGFDYNSPLHF. The CDR3 nucleotides read TGTGCCAGCAGTTCCTCAGGGGGATTTGACTATAATTCACCCCTCCACTTT.

The V and J genes are TRBV5-1 and TRBJ1-1, with D uncertain. Per germline, CDR1 SGHRS and CDR2 YFSETQ. V was cut by 0 bases and J by 1 base, with 4 bases left in between. The CDR3 extends over 13 amino acids. The CDR3 nucleotides are TGCGCCAGCAGCTTGGGAGAGAACACTGAAGCTTTCTTT. It is translated as CASSLGENTEAFF.

The chain is built from TRBV5-1 and TRBJ2-3; no clear D gene. Trimming cost V 4 bases and J 0 bases, with 6 bases left between them. The CDR3 has 13 amino acids. Germline lookup yields CDR1 SGHRS and CDR2 YFSETQ. In DNA, the CDR3 is TGCGCCAGCAGCACCGCGAGCACAGATACGCAGTATTTT. It yields the protein CASSTASTDTQYF.

The gene calls are TRBV7-2 and TRBJ1-1; the D gene is possibly TRBD1 (6 bases). This CDR3 is 13 amino acids long. From germline, CDR1 is SGHTA and CDR2 FQGNSA. Trimming pared 4 bases from V and 1 base from J, leaving 7 bases between. In DNA, the CDR3 is TGTGCCAGCAGCTCGGGACAGAACACTGAAGCTTTCTTT. Amino acid sequence: CASSSGQNTEAFF.

The chain joins TRBV6-5 to TRBJ2-7; D is perhaps TRBD1 (7 bases). This CDR3 has 15 residues. From germline, CDR1 is MNHEY and CDR2 SVGAGI. The V end lost 0 bases, the J end lost 6 bases, and 15 bases lay between the germline ends. The DNA of the CDR3 is TGTGCCAGCAGTTACTCGCGGGACAGTTCAAGCGAGCAGTACTTC. Residues: CASSYSRDSSSEQYF.

This sequence joins TRBV19 and TRBJ1-5, with D possibly being TRBD1 (5 bases). Looked up from germline, CDR1 is LNHDA and CDR2 is SQIVND (reference sequence). There are 17 residues in the CDR3. V lost 3 bases and J 3 bases, leaving 18 bases between the germline ends. Here the CDR3 reads CASSMFEGRGNNQPQHF. As DNA, the CDR3 is TGTGCCAGTAGTATGTTTGAGGGCCGGGGGAACAATCAGCCCCAGCATTTT.

The chain combines TRBV10-3 with TRBJ2-7, with 9 nucleotides matching TRBD2. The V gene end was trimmed by 6 bases and the J gene end by 3 bases; junction bases not matched to a gene: 3. Germline V gene lookup returns CDR1 ENHRY and CDR2 SYGVKD. The CDR3 loop spans 13 amino acids. As DNA, the CDR3 is TGTGCCATCAGCGGGACTAGCATCTACGAGCAGTACTTC. Encoded protein: CAISGTSIYEQYF.